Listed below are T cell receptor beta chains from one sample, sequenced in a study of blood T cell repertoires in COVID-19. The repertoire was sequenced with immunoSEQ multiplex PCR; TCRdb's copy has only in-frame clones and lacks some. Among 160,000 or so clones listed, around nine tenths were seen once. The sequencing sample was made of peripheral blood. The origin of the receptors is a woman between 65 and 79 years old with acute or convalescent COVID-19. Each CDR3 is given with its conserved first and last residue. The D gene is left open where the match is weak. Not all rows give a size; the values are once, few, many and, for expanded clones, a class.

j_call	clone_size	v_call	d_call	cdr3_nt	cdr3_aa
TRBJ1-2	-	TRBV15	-	TGTGCCACCAGCATAGATTATAACTATGGCTACACCTTC	CATSIDYNYGYTF
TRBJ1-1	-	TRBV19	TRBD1	TGTGCCAGTAGTATATCCTGGGGGACAGGGAGCACTGAAGCTTTCTTT	CASSISWGTGSTEAFF
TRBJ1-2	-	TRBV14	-	TGTGCCAGCAGCCAGTCGGGTCTTGGCTATGGCTACACCTTC	CASSQSGLGYGYTF
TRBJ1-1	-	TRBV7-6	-	TGTGCCAGCAGCCCAACCGCAACGCAGGGGTCGGGAATGAACACTGAAGCTTTCTTT	CASSPTATQGSGMNTEAFF
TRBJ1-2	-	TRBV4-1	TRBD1	TGCGCCAGCAGCCACGCCGGGACAGGGAGCGGCTACACCTTC	CASSHAGTGSGYTF
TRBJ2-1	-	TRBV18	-	TGTGCCAGCTCACCACCCGCCGGAATAGCGGTTCTGGAGCAGTTCTTC	CASSPPAGIAVLEQFF
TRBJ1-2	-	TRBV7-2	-	TGTGCCAGCAGCTACAAGGGGCCATATGGCTACACCTTC	CASSYKGPYGYTF
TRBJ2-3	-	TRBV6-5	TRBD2	TGTGCCAGCAGTTACTCGGCACGGGGGGGATCAGATACGCAGTATTTT	CASSYSARGGSDTQYF
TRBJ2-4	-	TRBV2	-	TGTGCCAGCAGTGACTTAGGGGGTCAGTACTTC	CASSDLGGQYF
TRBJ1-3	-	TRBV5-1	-	TGCGCCAGCAGCTTCTCACAGGGAACCGGAAACACCATATATTTT	CASSFSQGTGNTIYF
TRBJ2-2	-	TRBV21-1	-	TGTGCCAGCAGCAAATTTGGTGGCCCTCCGAACACCGGGGAGCTGTTTTTT	CASSKFGGPPNTGELFF
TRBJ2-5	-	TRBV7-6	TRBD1	TGTGCCAGCAGCTTAGCCTCCGGGACAGTTGGCGAGACCCAGTACTTC	CASSLASGTVGETQYF
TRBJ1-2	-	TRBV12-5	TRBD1	TGTGCTAGTGGTATCGACAGGGTTAATGGCTACACCTTC	CASGIDRVNGYTF
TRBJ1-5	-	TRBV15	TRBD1	TGTGCCACCAGCAGAGCTCATAGGACAGGGACGAATCAGCCCCAGCATTTT	CATSRAHRTGTNQPQHF
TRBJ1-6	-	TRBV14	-	TGTGCCAGCAGCCAAGACCTCGGGGTGGGGGGAAAGTCTTCACCCCTCCACTTT	CASSQDLGVGGKSSPLHF
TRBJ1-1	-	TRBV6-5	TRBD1	TGTGCCAGCAGACGGGACAGGCTGGCTGCGGCTGAAGCTTTCTTT	CASRRDRLAAAEAFF
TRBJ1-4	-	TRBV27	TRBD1	TGTGCCAGCAGTTTATTGGGACAGGGTAGCGAAAAACTGTTTTTT	CASSLLGQGSEKLFF
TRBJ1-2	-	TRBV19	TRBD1	TGTGCCAGTAGTATGGGAGCAGGGGGCTCTTACTATGGCTACACCTTC	CASSMGAGGSYYGYTF
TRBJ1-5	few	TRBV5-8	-	TGTGCCAGCAGCATGGCCAGGGAGGGCCCGGAGCCCCAGCATTTT	CASSMAREGPEPQHF
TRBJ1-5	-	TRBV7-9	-	TGTGCCAGTTCTATTACTGGTAGCAATCAGCCCCAGCATTTT	CASSITGSNQPQHF
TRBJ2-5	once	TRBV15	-	TGTGCCACCAGCAGAGGAGCTGACAGAAACCAAGAGACCCAGTACTTC	CATSRGADRNQETQYF